The sequence of this T cell receptor beta chain was determined in a study of blood T cells in healthy people across ages. Looked up from germline, CDR1 is KGHSH and CDR2 is LQKENI. V lost 0 bases to trimming and J lost 7 bases; unmatched junction nucleotides: 9. The CDR3 is made up of 17 amino acids. Findings and caveats of the study: Per million T cells, TCR beta diversity dropped about linearly as age rose.

This clonotype was detected only a few times. Its specificity is unknown. All donors came from Russia, were Caucasian and healthy, and spanned ages about 6 to 100. Using a J-beta primer mix together with a sample-barcoded 5' primer, a second PCR was run for roughly 6 to 12 cycles. CDR3-containing paired-end reads numbering at least 2.5 million came from each sample. TCRdb passed the 5' RACE reads through MiXCR, listing each CDR3 protein once. The sample carries about 780,000 distinct CDR3 sequences, 46% recorded once. The sequenced sample was blood. The V gene is TRBV18, the J gene TRBJ1-1; 12 nucleotides agree with TRBD1. The TCR comes from a man older than 75 in good health. DNA for the CDR3: TGTGCCAGCTCACCACCGCTCCGGGACAGGGGGCTGGGTGAAGCTTTCTTT. It codes for CASSPPLRDRGLGEAFF.